The present TCR beta chain was sequenced within a study of CD8 T cells in ankylosing spondylitis. Whole-study findings and limits: It appeared that ankylosing spondylitis blood was characterized by a TCR beta motif of several highly homologous variants. Clones linked to disease were reported to show significant enrichment in matched ankylosing spondylitis synovial fluid. Disease-linked clones bore a CD8+ phenotype, appearing relatively rarely in peripheral blood.

The TCR beta libraries were generated through quantitative 5'-RACE incorporating molecular barcodes. TCRdb reprocessed the 5' RACE reads with MiXCR, giving one entry per CDR3 protein. The data show some 800,000 distinct CDR3 sequences, 10% to 15% seen once. Notes on this clonotype: Its specificity is unknown.

Sequences were obtained from blood, either unsorted or a sorted T cell fraction (not recorded which). This clonotype was sampled from a male donor with ankylosing spondylitis.

CDR3 DNA sequence: TGCGCCAGCAGCTTGCCGCCAGGCCTCATGAACACTGAAGCTTTCTTT. It specifies CASSLPPGLMNTEAFF. The rearrangement uses TRBV5-1 and TRBJ1-1; D gene ambiguous. From germline, CDR1 is SGHRS and CDR2 YFSETQ. The CDR3 contains 16 residues. Trimming cost V 1 base and J 0 bases, with 13 bases left between them.